This is a list of T cell receptor beta chains from one sample in a study of shared clonotypes between healthy human individuals. Sequencing used immunoSEQ multiplex PCR; TCRdb keeps in-frame clones, though not all of them. The sample lists fewer than 1.6 million clones, approximately 98.5% occurring once. Sequenced material: naive CD4+ T cells sorted from blood. All receptors come from a man aged 25 to 40 in good health. The CDR3 runs from the conserved cysteine through the conserved F or W. Fields, in order: J gene, clone size, V gene, D gene, CDR3 protein, CDR3 DNA. A D gene is named only where the DNA matches it firmly. For some rows the clone size is stated as once, few or many, or as a class when expanded; others skip it.

>TRBJ2-3|NA|TRBV1|NA
CTSSQLWTSGRVADTQYF
TGCACCAGCAGCCAACTTTGGACTAGCGGGAGGGTCGCAGATACGCAGTATTTT
>TRBJ1-4|NA|TRBV5-1|NA
CASSFIPDHAKKLFF
TGCGCCAGCAGTTTTATCCCGGATCATGCCAAAAAACTGTTTTTT
>TRBJ2-1|NA|TRBV12-2|NA
CASRFNIFF
TGTGCAAGTCGCTTTAACATTTTCTTC
>TRBJ2-2|NA|TRBV30|TRBD2
CAWTSSGVTGELFF
TGTGCCTGGACCAGTAGCGGGGTAACCGGGGAGCTGTTTTTT
>TRBJ2-1|NA|TRBV29-1|NA
CSVEGHTLEQFF
TGCAGCGTTGAAGGACACACACTTGAGCAGTTCTTC
>TRBJ1-1|NA|TRBV4-3|NA
CASSRTSGGRTEAFF
TGCGCCAGCAGCCGCACCTCGGGGGGGCGTACTGAAGCTTTCTTT
>TRBJ1-5|once|TRBV5-1|NA
CASSLMGSNQPQHF
TGCGCCAGCAGCTTGATGGGTAGCAATCAGCCCCAGCATTTT
>TRBJ1-4|NA|TRBV7-8|TRBD1
CASSLSKGGTAGGEEKLFF
TGTGCCAGCAGCTTATCAAAAGGGGGGACAGCGGGCGGAGAAGAAAAACTGTTTTTT
>TRBJ1-4|once|TRBV6-5|NA
CASSYRGRDEKLFF
TGTGCCAGCAGTTACAGGGGAAGGGATGAAAAACTGTTTTTT
>TRBJ2-7|NA|TRBV6-5|TRBD2
CASSYSRGSEQYF
TGTGCCAGCAGTTACTCGCGGGGGTCCGAGCAGTACTTC
>TRBJ1-1|NA|TRBV9|NA
CASSVARSSPVGGNTEAFF
TGTGCCAGCAGCGTAGCCAGGTCCAGCCCGGTGGGGGGCAACACTGAAGCTTTCTTT
>TRBJ2-7|NA|TRBV10-2|TRBD1
CASSGRGRTGVEQYF
TGCGCCAGCAGTGGGCGGGGCCGGACAGGGGTCGAGCAGTACTTC